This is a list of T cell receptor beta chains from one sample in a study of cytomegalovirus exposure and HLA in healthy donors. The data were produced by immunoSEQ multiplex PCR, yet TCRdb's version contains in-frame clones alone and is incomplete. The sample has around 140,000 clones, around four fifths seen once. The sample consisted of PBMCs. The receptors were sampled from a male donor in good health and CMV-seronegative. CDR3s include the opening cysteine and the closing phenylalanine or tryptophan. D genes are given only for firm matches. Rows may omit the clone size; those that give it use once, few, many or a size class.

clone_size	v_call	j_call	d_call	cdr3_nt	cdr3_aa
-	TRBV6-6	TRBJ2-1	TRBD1	TGTGCCAGCAGGGGATTTGACAGGGCGCTCTACAATGAGCAGTTCTTC	CASRGFDRALYNEQFF
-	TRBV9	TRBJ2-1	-	TGTGCCAGCAGCCGGCAACAAGGGACACCATACAATGAGCAGTTCTTC	CASSRQQGTPYNEQFF
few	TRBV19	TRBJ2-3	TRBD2	TGTGCCAGTAGTATAGGAGGTAGCGGGATTGGAACAGATACGCAGTATTTT	CASSIGGSGIGTDTQYF
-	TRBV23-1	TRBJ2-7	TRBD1	TGCGCCAGCAGTCAATCGGCAGGACAGGCGTACGAGCAGTACTTC	CASSQSAGQAYEQYF
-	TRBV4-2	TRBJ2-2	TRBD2	TGTGCCAGCAGCCAACTACTAGCGGGAGCGGATACCGGGGAGCTGTTTTTT	CASSQLLAGADTGELFF
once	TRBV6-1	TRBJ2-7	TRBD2	TGTGCCAGCAGTGAAGGACCCGGGGGGGGTTTGGACGAGCAGTACTTC	CASSEGPGGGLDEQYF
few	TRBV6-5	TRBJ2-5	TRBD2	TGTGCCAGCAGAATCCCCGGGGGGGGGCAAGAGACCCAGTACTTC	CASRIPGGGQETQYF
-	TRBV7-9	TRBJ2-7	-	TGTGCCAGCAGCCCCGGAGGCCCCTCCTACGAGCAGTACTTC	CASSPGGPSYEQYF
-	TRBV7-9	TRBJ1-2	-	TGTTCCAGCAGTCTAGGAAAGGCAGGGGCCGTAGGCTACACCTTC	CSSSLGKAGAVGYTF
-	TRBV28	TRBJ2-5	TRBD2	TGTGCCACCCGGGACTACGGCCAAGAGACCCAGTACTTC	CATRDYGQETQYF
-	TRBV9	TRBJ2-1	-	TGTGCCAGCTATTTAGGGAGCCCAACCTACAATGAGCAGTTCTTC	CASYLGSPTYNEQFF
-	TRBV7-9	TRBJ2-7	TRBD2	TGTGCCAGCAGCGATCGGACTAGCGGCTACGAGCAGTACTTC	CASSDRTSGYEQYF
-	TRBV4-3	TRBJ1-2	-	TGCGCCAGCAGCCAAGGTCTCGGGACTGACTATGGCTACACCTTC	CASSQGLGTDYGYTF
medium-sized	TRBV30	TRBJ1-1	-	TGTGCCTGGTCTTCCCTGACCACTACGAACACTGAAGCTTTCTTT	CAWSSLTTTNTEAFF
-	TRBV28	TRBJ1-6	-	TGTGCCAGCAGCCCGCGGAATAATTCACCCCTCCACTTT	CASSPRNNSPLHF
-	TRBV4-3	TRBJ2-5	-	TGCGCCAGCAGCCAAGATTCGTGGAGCGAGAGAGAGACCCAGTACTTC	CASSQDSWSERETQYF
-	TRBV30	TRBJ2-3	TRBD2	TGTGCCTGGAGTGTTCTAGCGGGGGGCACAGATACGCAGTATTTT	CAWSVLAGGTDTQYF
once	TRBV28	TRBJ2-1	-	TGTGCCAGCAGTTCCAAACCGGGTGACAATGAGCAGTTCTTC	CASSSKPGDNEQFF
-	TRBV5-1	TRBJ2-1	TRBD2	TGCGCCAGCAGCTTGTCCGGGACTACATACAATGAGCAGTTCTTC	CASSLSGTTYNEQFF
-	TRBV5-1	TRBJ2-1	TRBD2	TGCGCCAGCAGCTCCGGACTAGCGGGATCCTACAATGAGCAGTTCTTC	CASSSGLAGSYNEQFF
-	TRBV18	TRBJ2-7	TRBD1	TGTGCCAGCACTGACAGGGCTCACGAGCAGTACTTC	CASTDRAHEQYF
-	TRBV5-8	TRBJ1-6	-	TGTGCCAGCAGCTTCATCGGGATCTATAATTCACCCCTCCACTTT	CASSFIGIYNSPLHF
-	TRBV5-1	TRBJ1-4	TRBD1	TGCGCCAGCAGCCGGGACAGGACTAATGAAAAACTGTTTTTT	CASSRDRTNEKLFF
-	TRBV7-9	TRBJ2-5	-	TGTGCCAGCAGCCCCGGTGTAGCGGCTCAAGAGACCCAGTACTTC	CASSPGVAAQETQYF